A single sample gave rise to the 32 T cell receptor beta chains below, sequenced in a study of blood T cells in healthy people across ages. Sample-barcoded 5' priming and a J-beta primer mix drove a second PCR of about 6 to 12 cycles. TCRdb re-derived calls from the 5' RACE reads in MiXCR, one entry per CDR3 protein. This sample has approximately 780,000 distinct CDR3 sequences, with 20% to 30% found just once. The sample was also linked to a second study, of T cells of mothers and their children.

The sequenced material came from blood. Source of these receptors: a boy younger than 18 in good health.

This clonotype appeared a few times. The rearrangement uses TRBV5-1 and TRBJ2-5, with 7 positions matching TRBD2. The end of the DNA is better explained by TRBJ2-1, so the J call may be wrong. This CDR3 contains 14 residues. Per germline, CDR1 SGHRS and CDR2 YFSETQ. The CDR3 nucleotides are TGCGCCAGCAGCTTTCGCGGGGGTAGCGATGAGCAGTTCTTC. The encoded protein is CASSFRGGSDEQFF.

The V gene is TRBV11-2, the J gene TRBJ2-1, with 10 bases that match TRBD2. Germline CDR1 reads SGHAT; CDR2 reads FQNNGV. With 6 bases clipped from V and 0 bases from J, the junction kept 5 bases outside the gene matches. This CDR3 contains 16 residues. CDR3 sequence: CASRPIAGGSYNEQFF. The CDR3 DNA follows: TGTGCCAGCAGACCGATAGCGGGAGGCTCCTACAATGAGCAGTTCTTC. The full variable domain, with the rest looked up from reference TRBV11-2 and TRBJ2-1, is EAGVAQSPRYKIIEKRQSVAFWCNPISGHATLYWYQQILGQGPKLLIQFQNNGVVDDSQLPKDRFSAERLKGVDSTLKIQPAKLEDSAVYLCASRPIAGGSYNEQFFGPGTRLTVL.

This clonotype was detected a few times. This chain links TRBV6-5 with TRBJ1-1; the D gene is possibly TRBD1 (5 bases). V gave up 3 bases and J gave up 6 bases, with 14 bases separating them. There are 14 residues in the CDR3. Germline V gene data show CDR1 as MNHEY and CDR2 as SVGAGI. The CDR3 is CASSYRKGMAEAFF. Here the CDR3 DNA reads TGTGCCAGCAGTTATCGTAAGGGGATGGCTGAAGCTTTCTTT.

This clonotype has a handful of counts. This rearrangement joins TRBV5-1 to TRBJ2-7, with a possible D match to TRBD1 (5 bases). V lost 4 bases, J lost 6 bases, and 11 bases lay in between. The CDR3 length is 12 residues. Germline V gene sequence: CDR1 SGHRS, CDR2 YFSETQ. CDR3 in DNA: TGCGCCAGCAGCGCAGGGTGGGGCGAGCAGTACTTC. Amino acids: CASSAGWGEQYF.

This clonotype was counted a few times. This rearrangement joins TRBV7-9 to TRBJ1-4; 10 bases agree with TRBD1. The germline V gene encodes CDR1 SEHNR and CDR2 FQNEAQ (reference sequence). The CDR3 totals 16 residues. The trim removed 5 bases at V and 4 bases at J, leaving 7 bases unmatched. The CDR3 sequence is CASSTRTGGFNEKLFF. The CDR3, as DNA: TGTGCCAGCAGCACCCGGACAGGGGGTTTTAATGAAAAACTGTTTTTT.

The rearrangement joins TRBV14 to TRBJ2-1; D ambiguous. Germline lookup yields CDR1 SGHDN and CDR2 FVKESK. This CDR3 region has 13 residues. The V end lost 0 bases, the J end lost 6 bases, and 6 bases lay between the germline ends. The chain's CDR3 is CASSQDLVNEQFF. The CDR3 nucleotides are TGTGCCAGCAGCCAAGATCTGGTCAATGAGCAGTTCTTC.

The CDR3 DNA sequence: TGTGCCAGCACCCCGACGACAAACTATGGCTACACCTTC. Protein sequence: CASTPTTNYGYTF. The chain recombines TRBV28 with TRBJ1-2, with D uncertain. Looked up from germline, CDR1 is MDHEN and CDR2 is SYDVKM. CDR3 length: 13 residues. V lost 7 bases and J lost 2, with 11 bases in between.

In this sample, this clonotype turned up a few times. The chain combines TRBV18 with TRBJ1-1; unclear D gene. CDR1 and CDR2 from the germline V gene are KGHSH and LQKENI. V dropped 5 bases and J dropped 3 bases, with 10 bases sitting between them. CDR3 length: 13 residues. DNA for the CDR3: TGTGCCAGCTCAGAGACCGCCGACACTGAAGCTTTCTTT. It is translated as CASSETADTEAFF.

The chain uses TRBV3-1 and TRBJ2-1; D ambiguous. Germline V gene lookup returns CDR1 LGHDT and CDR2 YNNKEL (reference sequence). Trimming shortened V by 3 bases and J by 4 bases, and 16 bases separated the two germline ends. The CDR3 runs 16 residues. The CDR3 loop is CASSQNGASTYNEQFF. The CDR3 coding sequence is TGTGCCAGCAGCCAGAATGGCGCCTCGACATACAATGAGCAGTTCTTC.

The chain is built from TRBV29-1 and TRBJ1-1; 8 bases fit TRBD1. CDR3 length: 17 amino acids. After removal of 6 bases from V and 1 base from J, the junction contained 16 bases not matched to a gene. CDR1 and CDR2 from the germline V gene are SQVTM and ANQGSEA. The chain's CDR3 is CSVRSVDRDLRNTEAFF. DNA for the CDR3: TGCAGCGTCCGAAGCGTGGACAGGGACTTACGGAACACTGAAGCTTTCTTT.

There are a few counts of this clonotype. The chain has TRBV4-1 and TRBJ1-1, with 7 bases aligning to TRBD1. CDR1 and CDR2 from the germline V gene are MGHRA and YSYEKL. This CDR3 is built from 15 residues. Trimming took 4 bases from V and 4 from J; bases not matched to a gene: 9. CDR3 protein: CASSPLIGGSTEAFF. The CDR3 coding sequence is TGCGCCAGCAGCCCCCTGATAGGGGGCTCCACTGAAGCTTTCTTT.

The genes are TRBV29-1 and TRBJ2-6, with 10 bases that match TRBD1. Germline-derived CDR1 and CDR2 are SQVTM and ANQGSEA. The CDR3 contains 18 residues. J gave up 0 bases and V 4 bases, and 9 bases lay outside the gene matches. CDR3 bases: TGCAGCGTTGCCGGTGGGGGACAGGGGTCCTCTGGGGCCAACGTCCTGACTTTC. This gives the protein CSVAGGGQGSSGANVLTF. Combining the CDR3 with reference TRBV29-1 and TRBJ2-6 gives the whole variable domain SAVISQKPSRDICQRGTSLTIQCQVDSQVTMMFWYRQQPGQSLTLIATANQGSEATYESGFVIDKFPISRPNLTFSTLTVSNMSPEDSSIYLCSVAGGGQGSSGANVLTFGAGSRLTVL.

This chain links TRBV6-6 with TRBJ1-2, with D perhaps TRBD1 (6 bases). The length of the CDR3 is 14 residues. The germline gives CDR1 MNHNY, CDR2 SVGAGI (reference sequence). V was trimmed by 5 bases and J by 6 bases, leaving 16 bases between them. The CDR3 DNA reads TGTGCCAGCAGTCTCGTAGCAGGGGAGGATGGCTACACCTTC. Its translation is CASSLVAGEDGYTF.

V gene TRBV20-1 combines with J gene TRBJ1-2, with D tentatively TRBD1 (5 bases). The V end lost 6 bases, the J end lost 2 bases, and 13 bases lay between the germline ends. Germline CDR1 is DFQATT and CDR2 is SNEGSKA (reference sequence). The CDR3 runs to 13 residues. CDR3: CSAEGPLNYGYTF. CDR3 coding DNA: TGCAGTGCGGAGGGGCCTCTAAACTATGGCTACACCTTC.

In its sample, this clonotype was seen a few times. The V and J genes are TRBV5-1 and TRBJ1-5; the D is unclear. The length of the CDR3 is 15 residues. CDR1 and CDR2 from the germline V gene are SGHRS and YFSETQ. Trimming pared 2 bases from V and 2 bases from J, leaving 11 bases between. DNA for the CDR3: TGCGCCAGCAGCTTAGGTGAGGCTGGCAATCAGCCCCAGCATTTT. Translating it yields CASSLGEAGNQPQHF.

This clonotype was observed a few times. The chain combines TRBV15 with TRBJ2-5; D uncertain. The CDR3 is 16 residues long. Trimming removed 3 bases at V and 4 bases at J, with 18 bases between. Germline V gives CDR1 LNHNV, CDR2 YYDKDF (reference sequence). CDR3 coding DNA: TGTGCCACCAGCAGTCCCGACAAGGGAAAGGGAGAGACCCAGTACTTC. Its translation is CATSSPDKGKGETQYF.

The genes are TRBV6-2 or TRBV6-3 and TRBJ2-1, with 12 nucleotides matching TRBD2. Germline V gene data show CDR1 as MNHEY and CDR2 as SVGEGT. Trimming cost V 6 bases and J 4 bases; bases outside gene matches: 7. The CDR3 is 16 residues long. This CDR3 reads CASRITSGGSYNEQFF. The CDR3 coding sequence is TGTGCCAGCAGGATAACTAGCGGGGGGTCATACAATGAGCAGTTCTTC.

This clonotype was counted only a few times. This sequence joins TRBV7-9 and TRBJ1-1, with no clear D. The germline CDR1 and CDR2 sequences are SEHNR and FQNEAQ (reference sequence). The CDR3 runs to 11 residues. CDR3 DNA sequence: TGTGCGGTATGGTTGTACACTGAAGCTTTCTTT. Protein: CAVWLYTEAFF. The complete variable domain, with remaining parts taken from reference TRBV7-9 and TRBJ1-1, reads DTGVSQNPRHKITKRGQNVTFRCDPISEHNRLYWYRQTLGQGPEFLTYFQNEAQLEKSRLLSDRFSAERPKGSFSTLEIQRTEQGDSAMYLCAVWLYTEAFFGQGTRLTVV.

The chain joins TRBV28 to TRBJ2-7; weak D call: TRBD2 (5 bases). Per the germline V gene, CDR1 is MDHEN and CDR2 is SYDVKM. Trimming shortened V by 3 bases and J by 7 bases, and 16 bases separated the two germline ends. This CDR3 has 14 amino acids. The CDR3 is CASSFLGVSREQYF. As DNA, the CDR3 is TGTGCCAGCAGTTTCCTCGGGGTCTCACGGGAGCAGTACTTC.

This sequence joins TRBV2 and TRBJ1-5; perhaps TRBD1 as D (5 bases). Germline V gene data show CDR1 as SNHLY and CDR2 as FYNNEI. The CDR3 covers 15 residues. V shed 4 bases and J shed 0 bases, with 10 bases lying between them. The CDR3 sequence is CASSATGGSNQPQHF. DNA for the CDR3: TGTGCCAGCAGTGCGACCGGGGGTAGCAATCAGCCCCAGCATTTT.

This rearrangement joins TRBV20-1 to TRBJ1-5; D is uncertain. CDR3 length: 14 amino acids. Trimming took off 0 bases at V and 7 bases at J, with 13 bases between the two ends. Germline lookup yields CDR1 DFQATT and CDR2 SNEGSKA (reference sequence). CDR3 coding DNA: TGCAGTGCTAGAGAACGGCACCCGTCGCAGCCCCAGCATTTT. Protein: CSARERHPSQPQHF.

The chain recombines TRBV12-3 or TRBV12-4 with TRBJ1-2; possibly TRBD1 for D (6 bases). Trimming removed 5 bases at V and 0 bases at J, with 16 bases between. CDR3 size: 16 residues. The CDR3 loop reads CASSLDSLPTNYGYTF. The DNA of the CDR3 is TGTGCCAGCAGTCTGGACAGCCTGCCGACTAACTATGGCTACACCTTC.

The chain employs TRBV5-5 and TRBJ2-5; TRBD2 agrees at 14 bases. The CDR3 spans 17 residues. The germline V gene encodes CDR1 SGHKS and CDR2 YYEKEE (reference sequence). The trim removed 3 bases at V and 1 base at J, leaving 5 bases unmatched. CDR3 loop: CASSSWTSGGLQETQYF. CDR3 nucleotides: TGTGCCAGCAGCTCCTGGACTAGCGGGGGGCTCCAAGAGACCCAGTACTTC.

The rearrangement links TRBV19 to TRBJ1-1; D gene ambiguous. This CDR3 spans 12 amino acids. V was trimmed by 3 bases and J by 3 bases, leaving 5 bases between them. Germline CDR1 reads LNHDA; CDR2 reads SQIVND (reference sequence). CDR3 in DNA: TGTGCCAGTAGTATTACGTACACTGAAGCTTTCTTT. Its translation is CASSITYTEAFF.

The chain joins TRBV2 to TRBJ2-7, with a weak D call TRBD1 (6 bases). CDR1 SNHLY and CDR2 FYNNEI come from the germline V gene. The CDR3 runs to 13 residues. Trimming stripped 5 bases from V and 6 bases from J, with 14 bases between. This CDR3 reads CASSSIGGPEQYF. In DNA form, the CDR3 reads TGTGCCAGCAGTTCGATAGGGGGTCCCGAGCAGTACTTC.

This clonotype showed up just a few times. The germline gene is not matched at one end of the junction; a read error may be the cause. CDR3 protein: CASSLGAGSRNEQFF. The CDR3 DNA follows: TGTGCTAGCAGCTTAGGGGCAGGGTCTAGGAATGAGCAGTTCTTC. The chain combines TRBV7-7 with TRBJ2-7; possible D gene TRBD1, 5 bases. The J call is in doubt because the DNA end fits TRBJ2-1 better. The CDR3 runs 15 residues. Germline-derived CDR1 and CDR2 are SSHAT and FNYEAQ (reference sequence).

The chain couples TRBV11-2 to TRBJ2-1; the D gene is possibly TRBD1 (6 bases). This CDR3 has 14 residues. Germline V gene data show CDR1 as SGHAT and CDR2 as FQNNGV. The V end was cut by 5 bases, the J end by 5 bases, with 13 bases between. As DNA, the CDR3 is TGTGCCAGCAGCCCGTACAGGGAACACAATGAGCAGTTCTTC. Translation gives CASSPYREHNEQFF.

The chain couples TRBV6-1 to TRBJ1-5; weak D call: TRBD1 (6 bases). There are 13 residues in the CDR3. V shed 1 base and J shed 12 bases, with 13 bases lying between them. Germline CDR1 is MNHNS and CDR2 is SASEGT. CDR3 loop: CASSEVGDIHQHF. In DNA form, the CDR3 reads TGTGCCAGCAGTGAAGTAGGGGACATCCACCAGCATTTT.

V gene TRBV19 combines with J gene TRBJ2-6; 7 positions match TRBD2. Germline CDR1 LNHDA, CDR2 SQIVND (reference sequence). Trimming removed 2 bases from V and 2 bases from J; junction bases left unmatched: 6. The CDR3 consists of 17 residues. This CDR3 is CASSITRGRTGANVLTF. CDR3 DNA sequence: TGTGCCAGTAGTATAACGCGGGGGAGGACTGGGGCCAACGTCCTGACTTTC.

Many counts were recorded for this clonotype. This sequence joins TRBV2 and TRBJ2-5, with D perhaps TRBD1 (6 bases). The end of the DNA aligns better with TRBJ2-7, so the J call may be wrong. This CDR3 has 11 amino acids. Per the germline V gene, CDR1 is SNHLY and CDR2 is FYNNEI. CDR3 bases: TGTGCCATCAACAGGGATTACGAGCAGTACTTC. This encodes CAINRDYEQYF.

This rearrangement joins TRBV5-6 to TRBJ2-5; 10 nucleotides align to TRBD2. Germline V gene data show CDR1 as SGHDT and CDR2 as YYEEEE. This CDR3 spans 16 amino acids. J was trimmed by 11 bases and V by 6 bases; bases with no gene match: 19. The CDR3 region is CASTSGLAGVSGEQYF. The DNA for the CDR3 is TGTGCCAGCACCTCGGGGCTAGCGGGGGTTTCTGGTGAGCAGTACTTC.

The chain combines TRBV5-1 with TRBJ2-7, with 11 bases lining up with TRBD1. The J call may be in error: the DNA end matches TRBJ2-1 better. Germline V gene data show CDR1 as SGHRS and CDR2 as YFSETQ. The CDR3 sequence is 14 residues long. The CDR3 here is CASSAGTGGDEQFF. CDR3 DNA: TGCGCCAGCAGCGCTGGGACAGGGGGGGATGAGCAGTTCTTC.